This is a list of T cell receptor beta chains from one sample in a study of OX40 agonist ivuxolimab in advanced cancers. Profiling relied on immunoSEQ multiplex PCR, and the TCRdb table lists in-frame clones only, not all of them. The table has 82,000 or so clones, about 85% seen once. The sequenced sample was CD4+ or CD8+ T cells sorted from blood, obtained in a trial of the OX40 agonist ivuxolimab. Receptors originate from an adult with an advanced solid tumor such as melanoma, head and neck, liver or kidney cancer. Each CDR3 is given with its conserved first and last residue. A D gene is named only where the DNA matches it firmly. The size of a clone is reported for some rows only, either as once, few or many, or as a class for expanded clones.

cdr3_nt: TGTGCCAGCAGCTCAGACGGGGATACGCAGTATTTT
cdr3_aa: CASSSDGDTQYF
v_call: TRBV7-3
d_call: .
j_call: TRBJ2-3
clone_size: .

cdr3_nt: TGTGCCAGTAGTGGGCCAGGGGGTTCGGGAGGGCGTCAGCCCCAGCATTTT
cdr3_aa: CASSGPGGSGGRQPQHF
v_call: TRBV19
d_call: TRBD1
j_call: TRBJ1-5
clone_size: .

cdr3_nt: TGTGCCAGTAGACCAGACAGGGACTACACCGGGGAGCTGTTTTTT
cdr3_aa: CASRPDRDYTGELFF
v_call: TRBV19
d_call: .
j_call: TRBJ2-2
clone_size: .

cdr3_nt: TGCGCCAGCAGCTTGGAACGGACTGAAGCTTTCTTT
cdr3_aa: CASSLERTEAFF
v_call: TRBV5-1
d_call: .
j_call: TRBJ1-1
clone_size: .

cdr3_nt: TGTGCCAGCAGTTTAGACCGGACAGGGGCGAGGGAGCAGTACTTC
cdr3_aa: CASSLDRTGAREQYF
v_call: TRBV27
d_call: TRBD1
j_call: TRBJ2-7
clone_size: .

cdr3_nt: TGCGCCAGCAGCTCACAGGGGTCTACTGAAGCTTTCTTT
cdr3_aa: CASSSQGSTEAFF
v_call: TRBV5-1
d_call: TRBD1
j_call: TRBJ1-1
clone_size: .

cdr3_nt: TGTGCCAGCAGCTCGAATCTACTTTATCAGCCCCAGCATTTT
cdr3_aa: CASSSNLLYQPQHF
v_call: TRBV7-2
d_call: .
j_call: TRBJ1-5
clone_size: .

cdr3_nt: TGCGCCAGCAGCTTGGGACAGGGAAATACCAAAAACATTCAGTACTTC
cdr3_aa: CASSLGQGNTKNIQYF
v_call: TRBV5-1
d_call: TRBD1
j_call: TRBJ2-4
clone_size: .

cdr3_nt: TGTGCCAGTAGTGCCCCTAGACAAGTAGGTGGGGGGTCATACAATGAGCAGTTCTTC
cdr3_aa: CASSAPRQVGGGSYNEQFF
v_call: TRBV19
d_call: .
j_call: TRBJ2-1
clone_size: .

cdr3_nt: TGCGCCAGCAGCTTGTTGCAGGGGCGTATGGATACGCAGTATTTT
cdr3_aa: CASSLLQGRMDTQYF
v_call: TRBV5-1
d_call: .
j_call: TRBJ2-3
clone_size: once

cdr3_nt: TGCGCCAGCAGCTTGGCGGGACAGGGGCCCTACACCTTC
cdr3_aa: CASSLAGQGPYTF
v_call: TRBV5-1
d_call: TRBD1
j_call: TRBJ1-2
clone_size: .

cdr3_nt: TGTGCCAGCAGTTTCACGGGGGATAGCAATCAGCCCCAGCATTTT
cdr3_aa: CASSFTGDSNQPQHF
v_call: TRBV28
d_call: .
j_call: TRBJ1-5
clone_size: few

cdr3_nt: TGTGCCAGCGGGTCGAGAGGGCCTAATGAAAAACTGTTTTTT
cdr3_aa: CASGSRGPNEKLFF
v_call: TRBV6-6
d_call: .
j_call: TRBJ1-4
clone_size: .

cdr3_nt: TGTGCCAGCAGCTTAGAAGGGTCAGGGGCCAACGTCCTGACTTTC
cdr3_aa: CASSLEGSGANVLTF
v_call: TRBV11-2
d_call: .
j_call: TRBJ2-6
clone_size: .